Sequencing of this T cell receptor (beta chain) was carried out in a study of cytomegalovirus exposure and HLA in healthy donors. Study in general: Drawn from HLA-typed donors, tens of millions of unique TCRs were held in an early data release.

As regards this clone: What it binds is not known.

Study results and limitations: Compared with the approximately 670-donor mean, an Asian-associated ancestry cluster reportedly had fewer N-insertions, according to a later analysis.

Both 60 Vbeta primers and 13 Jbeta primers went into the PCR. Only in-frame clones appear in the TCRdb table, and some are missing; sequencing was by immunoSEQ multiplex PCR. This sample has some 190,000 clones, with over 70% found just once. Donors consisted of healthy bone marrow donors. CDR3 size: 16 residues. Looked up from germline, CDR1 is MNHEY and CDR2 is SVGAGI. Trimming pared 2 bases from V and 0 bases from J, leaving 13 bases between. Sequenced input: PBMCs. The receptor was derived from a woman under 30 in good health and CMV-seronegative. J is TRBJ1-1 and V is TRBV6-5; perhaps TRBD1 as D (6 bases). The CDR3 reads CASSYAYREMNTEAFF. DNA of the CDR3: TGTGCCAGCAGTTACGCCTACAGGGAAATGAACACTGAAGCTTTCTTT.